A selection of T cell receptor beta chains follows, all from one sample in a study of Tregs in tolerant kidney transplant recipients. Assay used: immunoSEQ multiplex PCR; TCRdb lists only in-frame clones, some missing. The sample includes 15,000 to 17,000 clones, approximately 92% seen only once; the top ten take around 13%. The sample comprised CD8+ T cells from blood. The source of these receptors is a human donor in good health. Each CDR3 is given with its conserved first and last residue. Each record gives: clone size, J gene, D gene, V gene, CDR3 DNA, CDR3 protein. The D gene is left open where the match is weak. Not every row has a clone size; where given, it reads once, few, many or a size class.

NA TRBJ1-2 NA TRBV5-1 TGCGCCAGCAGCTTGGATGGAGGGGGAGACTATGGCTACACCTTC CASSLDGGGDYGYTF
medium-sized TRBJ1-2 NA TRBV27 TGTGCCAGCAGTTTTGGAGGGTCTTCACTCTATGGCTACACCTTC CASSFGGSSLYGYTF
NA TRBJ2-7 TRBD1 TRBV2 TGTGCCAGCGGGACCCTCCGGGGGACAGGGGGATTTATTTACGAGCAGTACTTC CASGTLRGTGGFIYEQYF
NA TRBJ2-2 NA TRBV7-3 TGTGCCAGCAGCTCTGACGGGACTTCTCACACCGGGGAGCTGTTTTTT CASSSDGTSHTGELFF
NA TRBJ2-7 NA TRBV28 TGTGCCAGCAGTAGAACAGACTACGAGCAGTACTTC CASSRTDYEQYF
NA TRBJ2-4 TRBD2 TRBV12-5 TGTGCTAGTGGTTTGGGCCGTGGGAGGGCGGCCAAAAACATTCAGTACTTC CASGLGRGRAAKNIQYF
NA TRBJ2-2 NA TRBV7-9 TGTGCCAGCAGCGGGGGCGCCGTCGGGGAGCTGTTTTTT CASSGGAVGELFF
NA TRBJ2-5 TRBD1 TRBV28 TGTGCCAGCAGCGACAGGGACACGCAAGAGACCCAGTACTTC CASSDRDTQETQYF
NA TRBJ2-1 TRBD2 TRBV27 TGTGCCAGCAGTCCAAGGACTAGCGGGGATGAGCAGTTCTTC CASSPRTSGDEQFF
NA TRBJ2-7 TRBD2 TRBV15 TGTGCCACCAGCAGAGATGTACTAGCGGAGATCAGCTCCTACGAGCAGTACTTC CATSRDVLAEISSYEQYF
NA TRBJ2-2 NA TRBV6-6 TGTGCCAGCAACCAGGGGCAGGGGTTGACCGGGGAGCTGTTTTTT CASNQGQGLTGELFF
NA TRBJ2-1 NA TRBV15 TGTGCCACCTCGACAAGCAGATACAATGAGCAGTTCTTC CATSTSRYNEQFF
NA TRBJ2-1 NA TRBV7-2 TGTGCCAGCAGCTTAGGGCCAGGGTATGGAAATGAGCAGTTCTTC CASSLGPGYGNEQFF
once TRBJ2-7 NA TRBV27 TGTGCCAGCTCTTACTCGGCCCCCTACGAGCAGTACTTC CASSYSAPYEQYF
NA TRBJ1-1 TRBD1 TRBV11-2 TGTGCCAGCAGCTTAGCTCGGGACAGCACTGAAGCTTTCTTT CASSLARDSTEAFF
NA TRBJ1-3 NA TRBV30 TGTGCCTGGAGTGGGCTCGACCCCCGTCTGAACACCATATATTTT CAWSGLDPRLNTIYF
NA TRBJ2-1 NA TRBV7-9 TGTGCCAGCAGCTTGCTCAGTTCGGGATACAATGAGCAGTTCTTC CASSLLSSGYNEQFF
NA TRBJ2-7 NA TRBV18 TGTGCCAGCTCACCGGCCGGGGTGCCTCCTTATTGGGGGGAGCAGTACTTC CASSPAGVPPYWGEQYF
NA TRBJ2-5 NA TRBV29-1 TGCAGCGTCGAGACAGGGAGGGAGTACCAAGAGACCCAGTACTTC CSVETGREYQETQYF
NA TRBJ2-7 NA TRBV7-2 TGTGCCAGCAGGGCGCTGGGTGGCCGCTCCTACGAGCAGTACTTC CASRALGGRSYEQYF
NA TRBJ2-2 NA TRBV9 TGTGCCAGCAGCGTAGGAGGGTCCAGCGGGGAGCTGTTTTTT CASSVGGSSGELFF
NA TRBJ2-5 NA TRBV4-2 TGTGCCAGCAGCCAAGACCTGGGGTGGTGGGGGGAGACCCAGTACTTC CASSQDLGWWGETQYF
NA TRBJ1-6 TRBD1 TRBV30 TGTGCCTGGTCCCGGGACAGTGCTTCACCCCTCCACTTT CAWSRDSASPLHF
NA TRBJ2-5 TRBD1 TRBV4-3 TGCGCCAGCAGCCAAGAAAGGGTGACAGGGGGCCCTCAAGAGACCCAGTACTTC CASSQERVTGGPQETQYF
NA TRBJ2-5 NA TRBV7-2 TGTGCCAGCAGCTATATCGGGGGGACAGCAGAGACCCAGTACTTC CASSYIGGTAETQYF
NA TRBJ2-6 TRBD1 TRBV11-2 TGTGCCAGCAGCTTCTCCGGGACACAGGGGGCTGGGGCCAACGTCCTGACTTTC CASSFSGTQGAGANVLTF
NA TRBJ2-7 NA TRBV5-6 TGTGCCAGCAGCCTTCAGACCCGCGAGCAGTACTTC CASSLQTREQYF
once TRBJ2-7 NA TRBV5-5 TGTGCCAGCAGCCTTAGAGGGGCGGATTACGAGCAGTACTTC CASSLRGADYEQYF
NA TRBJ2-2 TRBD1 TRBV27 TGTGCCAGCAGTCTCACAGGGGGCTGGACCGGGGAGCTGTTTTTT CASSLTGGWTGELFF
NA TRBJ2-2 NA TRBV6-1 TGTGCCAGCGGCCCGGTGGCGGCGAACACCGGGGAGCTGTTTTTT CASGPVAANTGELFF
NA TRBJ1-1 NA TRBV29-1 TGCAGCGTCAGGACAATGGAGGGACTAGGAGCTTTCTTT CSVRTMEGLGAFF
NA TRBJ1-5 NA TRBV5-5 TGTGCCAGCAGCTTTGCCCAGAACAATCAGCCCCAGCATTTT CASSFAQNNQPQHF
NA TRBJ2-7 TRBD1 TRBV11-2 TGTGCCATCGGGACAGGGAACCACGAGCAGTACTTC CAIGTGNHEQYF
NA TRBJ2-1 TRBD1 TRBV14 TGTGCCAGCAGCCAAGATTTGGACAGGGCACTCGGCAATGAGCAGTTCTTC CASSQDLDRALGNEQFF
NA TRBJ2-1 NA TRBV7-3 TGTGCCAGCAGCTTAAATGCGGGGCTAGCGAACCGCAATGAGCAGTTCTTC CASSLNAGLANRNEQFF
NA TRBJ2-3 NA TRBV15 TGTGCCACCAGCTCCAGAATCGGCACAGATACGCAGTATTTT CATSSRIGTDTQYF
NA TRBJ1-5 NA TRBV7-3 TGTGCCAGCAGCTCTGACAGGAGAGCTCAGCCCCAGCATTTT CASSSDRRAQPQHF
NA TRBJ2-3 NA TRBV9 TGTGCCAGCAGCCCGAGGGGGTTCACAGATACGCAGTATTTT CASSPRGFTDTQYF
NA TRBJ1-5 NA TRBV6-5 TGTGCCACCGCCCCACAGGGCCCCCAGGCCCAGCATTTT CATAPQGPQAQHF
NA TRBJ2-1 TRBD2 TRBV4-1 TGCGCCAGCAGCCAAGGGCTAGCGGAACTTCCCGGTGAGCAGTTCTTC CASSQGLAELPGEQFF